A single sample is the source of the 2 T cell receptor beta chains below, sequenced in a study. MiXCR, applied by TCRdb to the RT-PCR reads, yields one record per CDR3 protein. The table records about 680,000 distinct CDR3 sequences, approximately 15% of them present only once. The specimen was memory CD4+ T cells from blood. The receptors were gathered from a female donor in good health, serving as a healthy control.

The CDR3 spells CASSQESGAGVYYGYTF. The DNA of the CDR3 is TGCGCCAGCAGCCAAGAATCGGGGGCGGGGGTTTACTATGGCTACACCTTC. The chain carries TRBV4-3 and TRBJ1-2; perhaps TRBD1 as D (6 bases). Germline V CDR1 and CDR2: LGHNA, YSLEER. The CDR3 contains 17 residues. V was trimmed by 0 bases and J by 3 bases, leaving 17 bases between them.

Points on this clonotype: A read error may account for a junction end that differs from germline. J is TRBJ1-5 and V is TRBV6-2 or TRBV6-3; D remains ambiguous. There are 12 residues in the CDR3. In germline, CDR1 is MNHEY, CDR2 SVGEGT. CDR3 sequence reads: CASRDSNQHQHF. DNA for the CDR3: TGTGCCAGCAGGGATAGCAATCAGCACCAGCATTTT.